This TCR beta chain was observed in a study of response to subunit inactivated influenza vaccine. TCRdb independently ran MiXCR on the RT-PCR reads; one entry per CDR3 protein. The top ten hold over 10% of the sample, which has fewer than 700,000 distinct CDR3 sequences, around 13% seen once. Study-wide results and limits: The authors put forward the suggestion that each seasonal influenza vaccination may bring in only a limited number of new T cells.

This clonotype was seen a handful of times. What it binds is unknown. V gave up 0 bases and J gave up 5 bases, with 13 bases separating them. The germline CDR1 and CDR2 sequences are LGHNA and YNFKEQ. The CDR3 is 15 residues long. This specimen was PBMCs from blood, taken about 40 days after vaccination. This rearrangement joins TRBV4-2 to TRBJ1-1; D call uncertain. This TCR derives from a man aged 50-59 years who received an inactivated influenza vaccine. CDR3 DNA: TGTGCCAGCAGCCAAGACTCGGTGCCGGGGACTGAAGCTTTCTTT. Residues: CASSQDSVPGTEAFF.